Included here is one TCR beta chain sequence, with context. The antigen is undetermined. The data derive from a study of T-cell reconstitution after alpha-beta-depleted transplantation in children. Notes on the study in general: One year post-transplant, T-cell counts and diversity were largely derived from T cells produced anew. About two months after transplant, alpha-beta T cells reportedly came from several hundred expanded graft clones.

The V gene's germline CDR1 is SGDLS and CDR2 YYNGEE. Losses at the gene ends were 7 bases for V and 4 bases for J; bases not matched to a gene: 10. There are 15 residues in the CDR3. Construction of the TCRbeta library involved unique molecular identifiers. TCRdb independently ran MiXCR on the PCR reads; one entry per CDR3 protein. This sample has hundreds of thousands of distinct CDR3 sequences; over 10% occur once, and the top ten carry around 2.2%. This receptor was obtained from a male patient aged 10 to 17 who had a stem cell transplant for acute myeloid leukemia, so the T cells may come from the graft donor. The chain uses TRBV9 and TRBJ2-3; 9 bases are a match to TRBD2. Source: PBMCs, mostly from graft donor cells, taken 360 days after TCRalphabeta/CD19-depleted stem cell transplant. The DNA of the CDR3 is TGTGCCAGCGGTCTTGCGGGAGGGCCGGCAGATACGCAGTATTTT. Translating it yields CASGLAGGPADTQYF. Together with reference TRBV9 and TRBJ2-3, the CDR3 gives the full variable domain: DSGVTQTPKHLITATGQRVTLRCSPRSGDLSVYWYQQSLDQGLQFLIQYYNGEERAKGNILERFSAQQFPDLHSELNLSSLELGDSALYFCASGLAGGPADTQYFGPGTRLTVL.